This T cell receptor (beta chain) was captured in a study of cytomegalovirus exposure and HLA in healthy donors. Study overall: An early release of data contained 75 million to 90 million unique TCRs, which came from HLA-typed donors.

Overall study findings and caveats: A missense variant in DCLRE1C was later tied to TCR beta V- and J-gene trimming. An analysis was carried out at a later point. It showed that HLA-associated TCR beta chains were more clonally expanded than equally common non-associated chains.

This CDR3 region has 15 residues. After removal of 4 bases from V and 4 bases from J, the junction contained 8 bases not matched to a gene. Germline CDR1 reads SGHNT; CDR2 reads YYREEE (reference sequence). The primer mix had 60 Vbeta and 13 Jbeta primers. The repertoire was sequenced with immunoSEQ multiplex PCR; TCRdb's copy has only in-frame clones and lacks some. Of about 170,000 clones in the sample, 65% to 90% are singletons; the top ten hold approximately 2.2%. Turning to this clone: The antigen is undetermined. The same CDR3 arises from other DNA sequences in this sample as well.

Specimen: PBMCs. This clonotype was obtained from a male donor in good health and CMV-seronegative. The rearrangement links TRBV5-4 to TRBJ2-1; 7 bases are a match to TRBD2. DNA of the CDR3: TGTGCCAGCAGCCAACCCGGCGGGGGATACAATGAGCAGTTCTTC. Translated: CASSQPGGGYNEQFF.